These T cell receptor beta chains were read from a single sample in a study of T cell responses to AZD1222 COVID-19 vaccine. Some clones are missing from TCRdb's copy, which holds only in-frame ones; the method was immunoSEQ multiplex PCR. The sample yields roughly 130,000 clones, around nine tenths seen once. Material: peripheral blood, obtained on day 0 of AZD1222 vaccination. The source is an adult in good health. CDR3s include the opening cysteine and the closing phenylalanine or tryptophan. A D gene is named only where the DNA matches it firmly. A row's size may be missing; if present it is once, few, many or a size class.

abundance: NA
d_gene: NA
v_gene: TRBV27
j_gene: TRBJ1-3
CDR3aa: CASSPVLGNTIYF
CDR3nt: TGTGCCAGCAGTCCCGTTCTGGGAAACACCATATATTTT

abundance: once
d_gene: NA
v_gene: TRBV7-8
j_gene: TRBJ2-5
CDR3aa: CASSSDRQETQYF
CDR3nt: TGTGCCAGCAGCTCGGACAGACAAGAGACCCAGTACTTC

abundance: NA
d_gene: NA
v_gene: TRBV14
j_gene: TRBJ2-1
CDR3aa: CASSQFRADNEQFF
CDR3nt: TGTGCCAGCAGCCAATTCCGGGCGGACAATGAGCAGTTCTTC

abundance: once
d_gene: NA
v_gene: TRBV9
j_gene: TRBJ1-4
CDR3aa: CASSVGGATNEKLFF
CDR3nt: TGTGCCAGCAGCGTAGGGGGGGCAACTAATGAAAAACTGTTTTTT

abundance: few
d_gene: NA
v_gene: TRBV24-1
j_gene: TRBJ1-5
CDR3aa: CATSDSRAAPNQPQHF
CDR3nt: TGTGCCACCAGTGATTCCCGTGCGGCCCCCAATCAGCCCCAGCATTTT

abundance: once
d_gene: NA
v_gene: TRBV6-4
j_gene: TRBJ2-3
CDR3aa: CASSEFGASRTDTQYF
CDR3nt: TGTGCCAGCAGTGAATTTGGGGCCAGTCGCACAGATACGCAGTATTTT

abundance: once
d_gene: NA
v_gene: TRBV4-3
j_gene: TRBJ1-1
CDR3aa: CASSQASWVLGEAFF
CDR3nt: TGCGCCAGCAGCCAAGCCTCCTGGGTCCTGGGTGAAGCTTTCTTT

abundance: once
d_gene: NA
v_gene: TRBV14
j_gene: TRBJ2-1
CDR3aa: CASSQGGEQFF
CDR3nt: TGTGCCAGCAGCCAAGGCGGTGAGCAGTTCTTC

abundance: NA
d_gene: NA
v_gene: TRBV6-5
j_gene: TRBJ2-7
CDR3aa: CASTPVGGSGLQYF
CDR3nt: TGTGCCAGCACCCCGGTAGGAGGGAGTGGGTTGCAGTACTTC

abundance: NA
d_gene: NA
v_gene: TRBV3-1/TRBV3-2
j_gene: TRBJ1-2
CDR3aa: CASSYRVGHGYTF
CDR3nt: TGTGCCAGCAGCTACAGGGTAGGTCATGGCTACACCTTC

abundance: NA
d_gene: TRBD1
v_gene: TRBV19
j_gene: TRBJ2-1
CDR3aa: CASYKADRGIPRCYNEQFF
CDR3nt: TGTGCCAGTTATAAGGCAGACAGGGGGATCCCAAGATGTTACAATGAGCAGTTCTTC

abundance: NA
d_gene: NA
v_gene: TRBV5-6
j_gene: TRBJ2-7
CDR3aa: CASSLVRGGEQYF
CDR3nt: TGTGCCAGCAGCTTGGTCAGGGGCGGCGAGCAGTACTTC

abundance: once
d_gene: TRBD2
v_gene: TRBV4-2
j_gene: TRBJ2-3
CDR3aa: CASSQGLAGGPRKDTQYF
CDR3nt: TGTGCCAGCAGCCAAGGACTAGCGGGAGGGCCACGTAAAGATACGCAGTATTTT

abundance: NA
d_gene: NA
v_gene: TRBV5-6
j_gene: TRBJ2-7
CDR3aa: CASSSGWGDLYEQYF
CDR3nt: TGTGCCAGCAGCTCCGGATGGGGAGACCTCTACGAGCAGTACTTC

abundance: NA
d_gene: TRBD1
v_gene: TRBV5-1
j_gene: TRBJ2-5
CDR3aa: CASSFRTGEGTQYF
CDR3nt: TGCGCCAGCAGCTTCAGGACAGGCGAGGGGACCCAGTACTTC

abundance: once
d_gene: NA
v_gene: TRBV27
j_gene: TRBJ1-6
CDR3aa: CASRLASDLSPLHF
CDR3nt: TGTGCCAGCAGGCTGGCCTCGGATCTTTCACCCCTCCACTTT

abundance: NA
d_gene: TRBD1
v_gene: TRBV6-5
j_gene: TRBJ1-2
CDR3aa: CAVRGTGDGYTF
CDR3nt: TGTGCCGTGCGGGGGACAGGGGATGGCTACACCTTC

abundance: NA
d_gene: TRBD2
v_gene: TRBV29-1
j_gene: TRBJ2-5
CDR3aa: CSVRTRLKETQYF
CDR3nt: TGCAGCGTTCGGACTAGATTAAAAGAGACCCAGTACTTC

abundance: few
d_gene: NA
v_gene: TRBV15
j_gene: TRBJ1-4
CDR3aa: CATSRVTGATNEKLFF
CDR3nt: TGTGCCACCAGCAGAGTCACGGGTGCAACTAATGAAAAACTGTTTTTT

abundance: NA
d_gene: NA
v_gene: TRBV9
j_gene: TRBJ1-2
CDR3aa: CASSPDRF
CDR3nt: TGTGCCAGCAGCCCGGACCGCTTC

abundance: once
d_gene: TRBD1
v_gene: TRBV5-6
j_gene: TRBJ1-5
CDR3aa: CASSLSRQGVNQPQHF
CDR3nt: TGTGCCAGCAGCTTGTCTCGACAGGGGGTTAATCAGCCCCAGCATTTT

abundance: NA
d_gene: NA
v_gene: TRBV2
j_gene: TRBJ2-6
CDR3aa: CASARTDFSGANVLTF
CDR3nt: TGTGCCAGCGCCAGGACGGATTTCTCTGGGGCCAACGTCCTGACTTTC

abundance: NA
d_gene: NA
v_gene: TRBV5-1
j_gene: TRBJ1-1
CDR3aa: CASSSRQPGNTEAFF
CDR3nt: TGCGCCAGCAGCTCCAGACAGCCAGGGAACACTGAAGCTTTCTTT

abundance: NA
d_gene: NA
v_gene: TRBV12-3/TRBV12-4
j_gene: TRBJ2-7
CDR3aa: CASSLRAVARYF
CDR3nt: TGTGCCAGCAGTTTGCGGGCCGTCGCACGGTACTTC

abundance: NA
d_gene: TRBD2
v_gene: TRBV11-2
j_gene: TRBJ2-3
CDR3aa: CASSLQLAGVGDTQYF
CDR3nt: TGTGCCAGCAGCTTACAACTAGCGGGAGTCGGAGATACGCAGTATTTT

abundance: NA
d_gene: NA
v_gene: TRBV12-3/TRBV12-4
j_gene: TRBJ1-5
CDR3aa: CASSFVGGPQHF
CDR3nt: TGTGCCAGCAGTTTTGTAGGCGGGCCCCAGCATTTT

abundance: once
d_gene: NA
v_gene: TRBV27
j_gene: TRBJ1-1
CDR3aa: CASSSARGTEAFF
CDR3nt: TGTGCCAGCAGTTCCGCGAGGGGCACTGAAGCTTTCTTT

abundance: NA
d_gene: NA
v_gene: TRBV12-3/TRBV12-4
j_gene: TRBJ2-1
CDR3aa: CASGSGLDEQFF
CDR3nt: TGTGCCAGTGGATCAGGGTTGGATGAGCAGTTCTTC

abundance: NA
d_gene: TRBD2
v_gene: TRBV4-2
j_gene: TRBJ2-5
CDR3aa: CASSHDRPTSGKETQYF
CDR3nt: TGTGCCAGCAGCCATGACCGACCGACTAGCGGTAAAGAGACCCAGTACTTC